This T cell receptor beta chain was sequenced in a study of blood T cell repertoires in COVID-19. Only in-frame clones appear in the TCRdb table, and some are missing; sequencing was by immunoSEQ multiplex PCR. The table has over 150,000 clones, about 82% seen once. The J segment lost 3 bases and the V segment lost 7 bases, leaving 8 bases of the junction unmatched. The CDR3 covers 14 residues. Germline V gene data show CDR1 as MDHEN and CDR2 as SYDVKM. The clonotype was recovered from a man aged 50 to 59 with active or convalescent COVID-19. The V and J genes are TRBV28 and TRBJ2-7, with TRBD1 matching over 8 bases. The sample taken for sequencing was peripheral blood. The CDR3 bases are TGTGCCAGCACCCCAGGGGGCGAGATCTACGAGCAGTACTTC. Translation: CASTPGGEIYEQYF.